Presented here are 25 T cell receptor beta chains from one specimen sequenced in a study of Tregs in tolerant kidney transplant recipients. Clones were sequenced by immunoSEQ multiplex PCR, and TCRdb holds only the in-frame ones, with some missing. This sample has about 69,000 clones, with approximately 88% found just once. Source: CD4+ T cells from blood, taken before the transplant. These receptors came from a human donor who received a combined kidney and bone marrow transplant.

The V gene is TRBV9, the J gene TRBJ2-1; the D is unclear. The CDR3 consists of 15 residues. The V and J ends lost 0 bases and 2 bases respectively, with 9 bases between them. The germline V gene encodes CDR1 SGDLS and CDR2 YYNGEE. The chain's CDR3 is CASSVEARPYNEQFF. CDR3 sequence (DNA): TGTGCCAGCAGCGTAGAGGCTAGGCCCTACAATGAGCAGTTCTTC.

V gene TRBV19 combines with J gene TRBJ1-5, with a weak D call TRBD1 (5 bases). Germline CDR1 and CDR2: LNHDA and SQIVND (reference sequence). The length of the CDR3 is 13 residues. Between the trimmed V and J ends, which lost 8 bases and 4 bases, there was a span of 12 bases. This CDR3 is CASSGDGNQPQHF. The CDR3 coding sequence is TGTGCCAGTTCGGGGGATGGTAATCAGCCCCAGCATTTT.

The genes are TRBV28 and TRBJ1-1; 7 bases are shared with TRBD1. CDR1 and CDR2 (germline): MDHEN, SYDVKM. The CDR3 is 12 amino acids. V dropped 6 bases and J dropped 12; count of bases not matched to a gene: 10. The CDR3 here is CASRVTQGRTFF. DNA for the CDR3: TGTGCCAGCAGGGTGACACAGGGGCGAACTTTCTTT.

The chain recombines TRBV28 with TRBJ2-5; tentatively, D is TRBD1 (6 bases). The CDR3 sequence is 14 residues long. Looked up from germline, CDR1 is MDHEN and CDR2 is SYDVKM. The ends were cut back, 6 bases at V and 2 bases at J, with 13 bases in the middle. Written as DNA, the CDR3 is TGTGCCAGCAGCCGGGACATTAGACAAGAGACCCAGTACTTC. Its protein is CASSRDIRQETQYF.

The genes are TRBV19 and TRBJ2-3; possible D gene TRBD1, 5 bases. With 0 bases removed from V and 5 bases from J, the gap between germline ends came to 18 bases. CDR3 length: 17 residues. The germline CDR1 and CDR2 sequences are LNHDA and SQIVND (reference sequence). The CDR3, as DNA: TGTGCCAGTAGTATAGATCCCCAGGGCACAGGAAGAGATACGCAGTATTTT. Residues: CASSIDPQGTGRDTQYF.

This rearrangement joins TRBV7-3 to TRBJ2-1, with 7 positions matching TRBD1. Germline CDR1 is SGHTA and CDR2 is FQGTGA. The J segment lost 7 bases and the V segment lost 1 base, leaving 7 bases of the junction unmatched. The CDR3 length is 15 residues. CDR3 sequence: CASSLSRDSLNEQFF. The CDR3 nucleotides are TGTGCCAGCAGCTTAAGTAGGGACAGCCTAAATGAGCAGTTCTTC.

A single count supports this clone. The chain has TRBV2 and TRBJ1-1; D uncertain. The V end was cut by 4 bases, the J end by 4 bases, with 13 bases between. In germline, CDR1 is SNHLY, CDR2 FYNNEI. The CDR3 length is 14 residues. The CDR3 bases are TGTGCCAGCAGTGGACGGAGAGGAGGCACTGAAGCTTTCTTT. It codes for CASSGRRGGTEAFF.

The chain couples TRBV28 to TRBJ1-5; D call uncertain. Germline CDR1 is MDHEN and CDR2 is SYDVKM. Trimming left V 3 bases short and J 0 bases short, with 12 bases between. The CDR3 runs to 16 residues. CDR3 DNA: TGTGCCAGCAGTTTTGGAGGGAGGAATAGCAATCAGCCCCAGCATTTT. Amino acid sequence: CASSFGGRNSNQPQHF.

V usage is TRBV5-1 and J usage is TRBJ2-1; TRBD1 matches at 10 bases. Germline V CDR1 and CDR2: SGHRS, YFSETQ. V lost 0 bases, J lost 3 bases, and 6 bases stayed unmatched. The CDR3 has 17 residues. The CDR3 region is CASSLGGWTGGYNEQFF. The CDR3 DNA reads as TGCGCCAGCAGCTTGGGGGGTTGGACAGGGGGCTACAATGAGCAGTTCTTC.

This chain links TRBV6-6 with TRBJ2-7, with 7 bases that match TRBD1. J was trimmed by 2 bases and V by 2 bases; bases with no gene match: 6. There are 15 residues in the CDR3. CDR1 and CDR2 from the germline V gene are MNHNY and SVGAGI (reference sequence). The CDR3 here is CASSYTRDSTYEQYF. The CDR3 nucleotides are TGTGCCAGCAGTTACACCCGGGACAGTACCTACGAGCAGTACTTC.

The V call is TRBV6-5, the J call TRBJ2-7; 7 nucleotides align to TRBD1. Per the germline V gene, CDR1 is MNHEY and CDR2 is SVGAGI. The CDR3 runs 15 residues. J lost 0 bases, V lost 4 bases, and 6 bases had no gene match. As DNA, the CDR3 is TGTGCCAGCAGTTCAACAGGGGCTAGCTCCTACGAGCAGTACTTC. This translates into CASSSTGASSYEQYF.

Turning to this clone: The identical CDR3 is also encoded by other nucleotide sequences in the sample. V gene TRBV5-1 combines with J gene TRBJ1-5; TRBD1 is a possible D gene (5 bases). V gave up 0 bases and J gave up 5 bases, with 9 bases separating them. In germline, CDR1 is SGHRS, CDR2 YFSETQ. The length of the CDR3 is 14 residues. CDR3 DNA: TGCGCCAGCAGCTTGGGTGGGGGGGATCAGCCCCAGCATTTT. Translated: CASSLGGGDQPQHF.

The chain couples TRBV28 to TRBJ2-5, with D tentatively TRBD1 (6 bases). V lost 5 bases and J 2 bases, leaving 24 bases between the germline ends. The CDR3 covers 18 residues. The germline V gene encodes CDR1 MDHEN and CDR2 SYDVKM. The CDR3 DNA is TGTGCCAGCAGTCCGCCTTCGCGGCAGGGGTTTGGACAAGAGACCCAGTACTTC. This encodes CASSPPSRQGFGQETQYF.

This clone came up once. The V call is TRBV5-1, the J call TRBJ1-1; 8 bases align to TRBD1. Germline V gene lookup returns CDR1 SGHRS and CDR2 YFSETQ. V lost 4 bases and J lost 3; bases outside the gene matches: 5. The CDR3 length is 14 residues. The CDR3 region is CASSATGGDTEAFF. CDR3 bases: TGCGCCAGCAGCGCTACAGGGGGTGACACTGAAGCTTTCTTT.

The V call is TRBV9, the J call TRBJ2-1; the D gene is possibly TRBD2 (6 bases). The CDR3 totals 17 residues. CDR1 and CDR2 from the germline V gene are SGDLS and YYNGEE. Trimming left V 1 base short and J 2 bases short, with 16 bases between. CDR3 DNA: TGTGCCAGCAGCGTATCCCCTGTAGCGGAAACCTACAATGAGCAGTTCTTC. The encoded protein is CASSVSPVAETYNEQFF. The entire variable domain, with the rest obtained from reference TRBV9 and TRBJ2-1, is as follows: DSGVTQTPKHLITATGQRVTLRCSPRSGDLSVYWYQQSLDQGLQFLIQYYNGEERAKGNILERFSAQQFPDLHSELNLSSLELGDSALYFCASSVSPVAETYNEQFFGPGTRLTVL.

This chain joins TRBV5-1 and TRBJ2-5; the match to TRBD2 covers 10 bases. CDR1 and CDR2 from the germline V gene are SGHRS and YFSETQ. The length of the CDR3 is 16 residues. V lost 0 bases and J lost 5; bases outside the gene matches: 7. The CDR3 DNA reads TGCGCCAGCAGCTTGGTAACTAGCGGGACTGGGGAGACCCAGTACTTC. It translates to CASSLVTSGTGETQYF.

The chain combines TRBV28 with TRBJ1-3, with D perhaps TRBD1 (6 bases). The CDR3 is made up of 16 amino acids. V gave up 5 bases and J gave up 4 bases, with 18 bases separating them. Germline CDR1 reads MDHEN; CDR2 reads SYDVKM. CDR3 region: CASSGAGAQEGNTIYF. CDR3 bases: TGTGCCAGCAGTGGGGCGGGGGCTCAGGAGGGAAACACCATATATTTT.

The chain joins TRBV29-1 to TRBJ2-3, with no clear D. Germline CDR1 reads SQVTM; CDR2 reads ANQGSEA. Trimming took 3 bases from V and 1 from J, leaving 17 bases between them. This CDR3 comprises 16 residues. The DNA of the CDR3 is TGCAGCGTTGACTATGCGGCCACCCCTGGCACAGATACGCAGTATTTT. It translates to CSVDYAATPGTDTQYF.

V gene TRBV28 combines with J gene TRBJ1-1, with D maybe TRBD1 (5 bases). Trimming shortened V by 4 bases and J by 4 bases, and 13 bases separated the two germline ends. CDR1 is MDHEN, CDR2 SYDVKM, per germline. The CDR3 is 14 amino acids. The CDR3 is CASSSTIGGTEAFF. The CDR3 DNA follows: TGTGCCAGCAGTTCCACGATCGGGGGCACTGAAGCTTTCTTT.

The V gene is TRBV2, the J gene TRBJ2-4, with a possible D match to TRBD1 (6 bases). Germline-derived CDR1 and CDR2 are SNHLY and FYNNEI. The CDR3 runs 14 residues. The ends were cut back, 4 bases at V and 0 bases at J, with 7 bases in the middle. This chain's CDR3 is CASSGGGAKNIQYF. DNA for the CDR3: TGTGCCAGCAGTGGAGGGGGAGCCAAAAACATTCAGTACTTC. Supplemented by reference TRBV2 and TRBJ2-4, the full variable domain reads EPEVTQTPSHQVTQMGQEVILRCVPISNHLYFYWYRQILGQKVEFLVSFYNNEISEKSEIFDDQFSVERPDGSNFTLKIRSTKLEDSAMYFCASSGGGAKNIQYFGAGTRLSVL.

The genes are TRBV6-5 and TRBJ2-3; the D is unclear. The germline V and J ends were trimmed by 4 bases and 5 bases, with 10 bases remaining between them. CDR3 size: 13 residues. CDR1 is MNHEY, CDR2 SVGAGI, per germline. The CDR3 sequence: CASSSLRGDTQYF. CDR3 nucleotides: TGTGCCAGCAGTTCACTCCGCGGAGATACGCAGTATTTT.

The J gene is TRBJ1-2, the V gene TRBV27; no definite D call. CDR1 is MNHEY, CDR2 SMNVEV, per germline (reference sequence). The CDR3 sequence is 12 residues long. The ends were cut back, 6 bases at V and 7 bases at J, with 12 bases in the middle. The CDR3 loop is CASRETYGGYTF. CDR3 in DNA: TGTGCCAGCAGGGAGACCTATGGTGGCTACACCTTC.

The rearrangement uses TRBV30 and TRBJ2-7, with D possibly being TRBD2 (7 bases). Trimming stripped 3 bases from V and 3 bases from J, with 21 bases between. The germline V gene has CDR1 GTSNPN and CDR2 SVGIG (reference sequence). CDR3 length equals 16 residues. The CDR3 DNA is TGTGCCTGGAGCCCTATGAAGACGGGGGGCGGCTACGAGCAGTACTTC. This codes for CAWSPMKTGGGYEQYF.

This chain uses TRBV7-2 with TRBJ1-1; no definite D call. Per the germline V gene, CDR1 is SGHTA and CDR2 is FQGNSA. The CDR3 is 13 residues long. V dropped 1 base and J dropped 7 bases, with 10 bases sitting between them. CDR3: CASSLGAVSEAFF. The DNA for the CDR3 is TGTGCCAGCAGCTTAGGGGCAGTTAGTGAAGCTTTCTTT.

The chain carries TRBV20-1 and TRBJ2-1; no definite D call. The CDR3 runs to 11 residues. In germline, CDR1 is DFQATT, CDR2 SNEGSKA (reference sequence). Trimming stripped 1 base from V and 7 bases from J, with 5 bases between. CDR3 nucleotide sequence: TGCAGTGCTAGAGGCGGAAATGAGCAGTTCTTC. Translation gives CSARGGNEQFF.